One and the same sample provided the 16 T cell receptor beta chains below, sequenced in a study of CD8 T cells in ankylosing spondylitis. A single record per CDR3 protein comes from TCRdb applying MiXCR to the 5' RACE reads. The repertoire consists of roughly 260,000 distinct CDR3 sequences, with roughly 20% occurring once and the leading ten covering less than 9%. What was sequenced was blood, either unsorted or a sorted T cell fraction (not recorded which). Receptors were obtained from a male donor with ankylosing spondylitis or in good health (not recorded which).

This clonotype has a count of ten or more. The chain links TRBV20-1 to TRBJ2-4, with TRBD2 matching 9 bases. Germline CDR1 is DFQATT and CDR2 is SNEGSKA (reference sequence). The V gene end was trimmed by 6 bases and the J gene end by 3 bases; junction bases not matched to a gene: 9. The CDR3 length is 15 residues. The CDR3 loop is CSAGLAGMDKNIQYF. The CDR3 nucleotides are TGCAGTGCCGGGCTAGCGGGAATGGACAAAAACATTCAGTACTTC.

The chain uses TRBV12-3 or TRBV12-4 and TRBJ2-3; 9 bases are shared with TRBD2. There are 14 residues in the CDR3. Germline trimming cut 6 bases from V and 1 base from J; bases unmatched to any gene: 2. CDR3 bases: TGTGCCAGCAGGCAGCGGGGGGGCACAGATACGCAGTATTTT. This codes for CASRQRGGTDTQYF.

This chain links TRBV7-8 with TRBJ2-5; possible D gene TRBD1, 5 bases. The CDR3 totals 13 residues. Germline V gene data show CDR1 as SGHVS and CDR2 as FQNEAQ. Trimming took 5 bases from V and 3 from J, leaving 10 bases between them. This CDR3 reads CASSQGVKETQYF. The CDR3 DNA reads TGTGCCAGCAGCCAAGGGGTTAAAGAGACCCAGTACTTC.

The CDR3 reads CASSTGGYEQYV. The CDR3 nucleotides read TGTGCCAGCAGCACAGGGGGCTACGAGCAGTACGTC. The chain is built from TRBV28 and TRBJ2-7; 8 nucleotides agree with TRBD1. V lost 6 bases to trimming and J lost 3 bases; unmatched junction nucleotides: 1. Germline loops: CDR1 MDHEN, CDR2 SYDVKM. This CDR3 spans 12 amino acids.

This clonotype has a handful of counts. This sequence joins TRBV5-6 and TRBJ1-2; D gene uncertain. The CDR3 contains 15 residues. Deletions cut 4 bases from V and 1 base from J, with 14 bases between. CDR1 is SGHDT and CDR2 is YYEEEE in the germline V gene. The CDR3: CASSRVPIGNYGYTF. CDR3 bases: TGTGCCAGCAGCAGGGTGCCGATCGGTAACTATGGCTACACCTTC.

This clonotype has just a few counts. This sequence joins TRBV3-1 and TRBJ2-2; no clear D. The length of the CDR3 is 11 residues. Trimming stripped 8 bases from V and 7 bases from J, with 8 bases between. The germline CDR1 and CDR2 sequences are LGHDT and YNNKEL (reference sequence). The DNA of the CDR3 is TGTGCCAGCGGGTGGCGCGGGGAGCTGTTTTTT. As protein: CASGWRGELFF.

This clonotype was seen a handful of times. The chain combines TRBV5-1 with TRBJ1-1, with 7 positions matching TRBD1. Germline assignment: CDR1 SGHRS and CDR2 YFSETQ. The CDR3 runs 14 residues. With 3 bases clipped from V and 4 bases from J, the junction kept 6 bases outside the gene matches. The CDR3 loop reads CASSSTGTGTEAFF. The CDR3 region has the DNA TGCGCCAGCAGCTCGACAGGGACGGGCACTGAAGCTTTCTTT.

The chain has TRBV6-4 and TRBJ2-3, with a weak D call TRBD2 (6 bases). V lost 0 bases, J lost 6 bases, and 10 bases lay in between. In germline, CDR1 is MRHNA, CDR2 SNTAGT. The CDR3 sequence is 14 residues long. The CDR3: CASSDSAGRDTQYF. Written as DNA, the CDR3 is TGTGCCAGCAGTGACTCGGCGGGGAGGGATACGCAGTATTTT.

The chain recombines TRBV11-2 with TRBJ2-4; D is tentatively TRBD1 or TRBD2 (7 bases each). V was trimmed by 5 bases and J by 2 bases, leaving 16 bases between them. The CDR3 covers 16 residues. CDR1 is SGHAT, CDR2 FQNNGV, per germline. The CDR3 sequence: CASSILRGGSKNIQYF. CDR3 DNA: TGTGCCAGCAGCATACTCAGGGGGGGGTCCAAAAACATTCAGTACTTC.

This rearrangement joins TRBV6-1 to TRBJ2-7; TRBD2 is a possible D gene (6 bases). V lost 4 bases and J 2 bases, leaving 15 bases between the germline ends. The CDR3 runs to 15 residues. Per the germline V gene, CDR1 is MNHNS and CDR2 is SASEGT. The CDR3 is CASSATGLTTYEQYV. The CDR3 nucleotides read TGTGCCAGCAGTGCCACGGGACTGACGACCTACGAGCAGTACGTC.

The rearrangement joins TRBV5-1 to TRBJ1-4; no clear D gene. V lost 4 bases and J lost 0, with 10 bases in between. This CDR3 has 15 amino acids. Germline values: CDR1 SGHRS, CDR2 YFSETQ. The CDR3 coding sequence is TGCGCCAGCAGCCAGGTCCGGGCAACTAATGAAAAACTGTTTTTT. Its protein is CASSQVRATNEKLFF.

This rearrangement joins TRBV19 to TRBJ2-7, with TRBD1 identical over 8 bases. Trimming at V came to 5 bases and at J to 2 bases, leaving 5 bases not matched to a gene. This CDR3 is 14 amino acids long. Germline V gene lookup returns CDR1 LNHDA and CDR2 SQIVND (reference sequence). CDR3 sequence: CASSVRDRTYEQYV. CDR3 nucleotide sequence: TGTGCCAGTAGTGTCCGGGACAGGACCTACGAGCAGTACGTC.

The chain couples TRBV20-1 to TRBJ1-3, with TRBD1 as a possible D gene (5 bases). The germline V gene encodes CDR1 DFQATT and CDR2 SNEGSKA (reference sequence). The CDR3 runs 15 residues. V was clipped by 1 base and J by 0 bases, with 10 bases between them. Here the CDR3 reads CSARAGPSSGNTIYF. The CDR3 bases are TGCAGTGCTAGAGCGGGGCCGAGCTCTGGAAACACCATATATTTT.

This clonotype turned up a few times. The chain links TRBV21-1 to TRBJ2-1; TRBD1, the table's D call, was not compared with the DNA. TRBV21-1 is annotated as a pseudogene. This CDR3 has 13 amino acids. Written as DNA, the CDR3 is TGTGCCAGCATCTTAACAGGGGGAAATGAGCAGTTCTTC. Translating gives CASILTGGNEQFF.

This clonotype appeared a few times. This rearrangement joins TRBV6-6 to TRBJ2-1; weak D call: TRBD2 (5 bases). The germline gives CDR1 MNHNY, CDR2 SVGAGI (reference sequence). Trimming removed 5 bases at V and 13 bases at J, with 18 bases between. CDR3 length: 13 amino acids. The DNA of the CDR3 is TGTGCCAGCAGTCCACCCCCGGGATCAAGTCAGTTCTTC. Its protein is CASSPPPGSSQFF.

V usage is TRBV6-1 and J usage is TRBJ2-1; 9 nucleotides align to TRBD2. The CDR3 consists of 14 residues. Per the germline V gene, CDR1 is MNHNS and CDR2 is SASEGT. V shed 7 bases, J shed 4 bases, and the junction held 5 bases outside the gene matches. DNA of the CDR3: TGTGCCAGCACCCCGACTAGCGGTTACAATGAGCAGTTCTTC. Its translation: CASTPTSGYNEQFF.